One and the same sample provided the 10 T cell receptor beta chains below, sequenced in a study of regulatory T cells in long-lasting Graves disease. In building TCR beta libraries, iRepertoire HTBI primers were used together with Arm-PCR of CDR3 regions. TCRdb fed the multiplex PCR reads into MiXCR, producing one record per CDR3 protein. Of hundreds of thousands of distinct CDR3 sequences in the sample, less than 25% were seen once. The time point denotes: persistent/refractory GD, antithyroid drugs over 5 years with positive TRAb. With RNA extracted from PBMCs as input, the TCR library was made. The material was peripheral blood mononuclear cells (PBMCs), obtained when the disease was refractory, from a patient treated with antithyroid drugs. Source of these receptors: a female donor with Graves disease.

This rearrangement joins TRBV7-8 to TRBJ2-7; 10 positions agree with TRBD1. CDR3 length equals 15 residues. CDR1 and CDR2 (germline): SGHVS, FQNEAQ. The ends lost 4 bases at V and 3 bases at J; junction bases unmatched: 6. The CDR3 here is CASSSLGQGFYEQYF. In nucleotides, the CDR3 is TGTGCCAGCAGCTCCTTGGGACAGGGGTTCTACGAGCAGTACTTC.

The chain couples TRBV7-3 to TRBJ2-5, with TRBD2 identical over 7 bases. V was pared by 5 bases and J by 5 bases, with 5 bases of the junction left unmatched. Germline assignment: CDR1 SGHTA and CDR2 FQGTGA. This CDR3 spans 13 amino acids. The CDR3 sequence is CASSTTSRETQYF. The CDR3 DNA is TGTGCCAGCAGCACGACTAGCCGGGAGACCCAGTACTTC.

This clonotype was observed a few times. The rearrangement joins TRBV7-9 to TRBJ1-1, with a weak D call TRBD1 (5 bases). The germline V gene encodes CDR1 SEHNR and CDR2 FQNEAQ (reference sequence). This CDR3 comprises 14 residues. V was trimmed by 1 base and J by 3 bases, leaving 9 bases between them. This chain's CDR3 is CASSLDGADTEAFF. As DNA, the CDR3 is TGTGCCAGCAGCTTAGACGGGGCGGACACTGAAGCTTTCTTT.

This clonotype was found many times. V and J are TRBV28 and TRBJ2-2; D may be TRBD1 (6 bases). This CDR3 contains 13 residues. V lost 8 bases and J lost 4, with 11 bases in between. Germline lookup yields CDR1 MDHEN and CDR2 SYDVKM. CDR3 region: CASATGSTGELFF. CDR3 nucleotides: TGTGCCAGCGCGACAGGCAGCACCGGGGAGCTGTTTTTT.

Concerning this clonotype itself: Germline and junction disagree at one end, which may indicate a read error. The genes are TRBV12-3 or TRBV12-4 and TRBJ2-5; D possibly corresponds to TRBD2 (6 bases). This CDR3 comprises 14 residues. CDR3 amino acids: CASSPGWGVETQHF. The CDR3 DNA reads TGTGCCAGCAGCCCAGGGTGGGGGGTTGAGACCCAGCACTTC.

Regarding this clonotype: With a much larger clone just one base away, this may be a read error. V gene TRBV6-1 combines with J gene TRBJ1-1; D perhaps matches TRBD1 (5 bases). Trimming stripped 10 bases from V and 0 bases from J, with 15 bases between. Per germline, CDR1 MNHNS and CDR2 SASEGT. CDR3 length: 14 residues. CDR3 residues: CANRTGGVNTEAFF. DNA for the CDR3: TGTGCCAACAGAACAGGAGGGGTGAACACTGAAGCTTTCTTT.

This clonotype was recorded a few times. V gene TRBV11-2 combines with J gene TRBJ2-7; TRBD1 aligns across 8 bases. Unmatched junction bases numbered 15, after V lost 2 bases and J lost 6 bases. This CDR3 contains 17 residues. Germline V CDR1 and CDR2: SGHAT, FQNNGV. CDR3 region: CASSLMPGGAIESEQYF. The CDR3 DNA follows: TGTGCCAGCAGCTTAATGCCAGGGGGCGCGATTGAATCCGAGCAGTACTTC.

The V and J genes are TRBV6-2 or TRBV6-3 and TRBJ2-1; 14 nucleotides agree with TRBD2. Trimming removed 7 bases from V and 8 bases from J; junction bases left unmatched: 16. CDR1 and CDR2 (germline): MNHEY, SVGEGT. This CDR3 region has 18 residues. CDR3 nucleotide sequence: TGTGCCAGCAATTTAAAAGTCCCGGGACTAGCGGGAGCCCATGAGCAGTTCTTC. Amino acids: CASNLKVPGLAGAHEQFF.

On this clonotype: A much more abundant neighbour one base away suggests this may be a read error. The chain couples TRBV19 to TRBJ1-5, with TRBD1 as a possible D gene (6 bases). Trimming pared 7 bases from V and 5 bases from J, leaving 12 bases between. CDR3 length: 13 amino acids. The germline CDR1 and CDR2 sequences are LNHDA and SQIVND (reference sequence). The CDR3 spells CASIGRGYQPQHF. The CDR3 nucleotides are TGTGCCAGTATCGGAAGGGGGTATCAGCCCCAGCATTTT.

This clonotype was counted ten times or more. The chain links TRBV6-2 or TRBV6-3 to TRBJ1-1, with D possibly matching TRBD1 (6 bases). V was pared by 2 bases and J by 0 bases, with 19 bases between. Germline lookup yields CDR1 MNHEY and CDR2 SVGEGT. This CDR3 is built from 18 residues. The CDR3 DNA sequence: TGTGCCAGCAGTTACCAGATAGTCCTCGGGGACATGAACACTGAAGCTTTCTTT. This translates into CASSYQIVLGDMNTEAFF.